Listed below are T cell receptor beta chains from one sample, sequenced in a study of T-cell memory formation after mild COVID-19. TCRdb analysed the 5' RACE reads with MiXCR anew, one entry per CDR3 protein. The table has 30,000 to 45,000 distinct CDR3 sequences, more than 9.5% seen once. Sequencing was performed on PBMCs or a T cell subset sorted from them (not recorded which). The receptors come from a man aged 18 to 29 who had mild COVID-19 (a few samples of this study predate the infection). Cell type and time point are not known. CDR3s include the opening cysteine and the closing phenylalanine or tryptophan. The order of the fields is CDR3 DNA, CDR3 protein, D gene, clone size, J gene, V gene. A D gene is named only where the DNA matches it firmly. Clone size is stated in some rows and not others, as once, few, many or a class when expanded.

cdr3_nt: TGCGCCAGCAGCCAAGTAAGGGGTCAAGAGACCCAGTACTTC
cdr3_aa: CASSQVRGQETQYF
d_call: -
clone_size: many
j_call: TRBJ2-5
v_call: TRBV4-1

cdr3_nt: TGTGCCAGCAGCGCGCGGACTGGCACTGAGACCCAGTACTTC
cdr3_aa: CASSARTGTETQYF
d_call: -
clone_size: many
j_call: TRBJ2-5
v_call: TRBV7-9

cdr3_nt: TGTGCCAGCAGCCGCACCAATGAGCAGTTCTTC
cdr3_aa: CASSRTNEQFF
d_call: -
clone_size: few
j_call: TRBJ2-1
v_call: TRBV14

cdr3_nt: TGTGCCTGGAGTCACCTGACAGGGAATCAGCCCCAGCATTTT
cdr3_aa: CAWSHLTGNQPQHF
d_call: TRBD1
clone_size: many
j_call: TRBJ1-5
v_call: TRBV30

cdr3_nt: TGCAGCGTTGACGGGACTAGCGGATACACAGATACGCAGTATTTT
cdr3_aa: CSVDGTSGYTDTQYF
d_call: TRBD2
clone_size: many
j_call: TRBJ2-3
v_call: TRBV29-1

cdr3_nt: TGTGCCAGCAGCACGGAAGGGATCGTCTATGGCTACACCTTC
cdr3_aa: CASSTEGIVYGYTF
d_call: -
clone_size: few
j_call: TRBJ1-2
v_call: TRBV5-4

cdr3_nt: TGCAGTGCTAGAGGGTTGGGCAGCATCAATCAGCCCCAGCATTTT
cdr3_aa: CSARGLGSINQPQHF
d_call: -
clone_size: many
j_call: TRBJ1-5
v_call: TRBV20-1

cdr3_nt: TGTGCCAGCAGTTACGGGGACAGTCACTCTGGGGCCAACGTCCTGACTTTC
cdr3_aa: CASSYGDSHSGANVLTF
d_call: TRBD1
clone_size: many
j_call: TRBJ2-6
v_call: TRBV6-2/TRBV6-3

cdr3_nt: TGTGCCAGCAGCCAAGAGGATGGGGATCAGCCCCAGCATTTT
cdr3_aa: CASSQEDGDQPQHF
d_call: -
clone_size: many
j_call: TRBJ1-5
v_call: TRBV4-2

cdr3_nt: TGTGCCAGCGGATTATCAGGGGGCACTGAAGCTTTCTTT
cdr3_aa: CASGLSGGTEAFF
d_call: TRBD1
clone_size: many
j_call: TRBJ1-1
v_call: TRBV25-1

cdr3_nt: TGTGCCAGCAGCCCCGGACGGGGGTGGACTGAAGCTTTCTTT
cdr3_aa: CASSPGRGWTEAFF
d_call: -
clone_size: many
j_call: TRBJ1-1
v_call: TRBV12-3/TRBV12-4

cdr3_nt: TGTGCCAGCGCGGGGGGGCTTAAAGATACGCAGTATTTT
cdr3_aa: CASAGGLKDTQYF
d_call: TRBD2
clone_size: many
j_call: TRBJ2-3
v_call: TRBV11-2

cdr3_nt: TGTGCCAGCAGCCGTAGAATACCCCCCGGGGATGAGCAGTTCTTC
cdr3_aa: CASSRRIPPGDEQFF
d_call: -
clone_size: few
j_call: TRBJ2-1
v_call: TRBV11-2

cdr3_nt: TGTGCCAGCGTTGTGAGCTGGGACAGGACTTCCTCTGGAAACACCATATATTTT
cdr3_aa: CASVVSWDRTSSGNTIYF
d_call: TRBD1
clone_size: many
j_call: TRBJ1-3
v_call: TRBV7-2

cdr3_nt: TGCGCCAGCAGCCAAGATGTGGGCCTCCAAGAGACCCAGTACTTC
cdr3_aa: CASSQDVGLQETQYF
d_call: -
clone_size: medium-sized
j_call: TRBJ2-5
v_call: TRBV4-3

cdr3_nt: TGTGCCATCAGCCTGGACAGGCGACTGCAGTATTTT
cdr3_aa: CAISLDRRLQYF
d_call: TRBD1
clone_size: many
j_call: TRBJ2-3
v_call: TRBV10-3

cdr3_nt: TGTGCCAGCAGTGAATTAGCGGGGGAGGTCAATGAGCAGTTCTTC
cdr3_aa: CASSELAGEVNEQFF
d_call: TRBD2
clone_size: medium-sized
j_call: TRBJ2-1
v_call: TRBV25-1

cdr3_nt: TGCGCCAGCAGCCAAGAACACCCGGGGCCTCAAGAGACCCAGTACTTC
cdr3_aa: CASSQEHPGPQETQYF
d_call: -
clone_size: many
j_call: TRBJ2-5
v_call: TRBV4-3

cdr3_nt: TGTGCCAGCAGCGTAGCAGGGACTGAGGGGGAGACCCAGTACTTC
cdr3_aa: CASSVAGTEGETQYF
d_call: -
clone_size: many
j_call: TRBJ2-5
v_call: TRBV9

cdr3_nt: TGTGCCAGCAGCCGCGGTGGGACGGGTCAGACTGAAGCTTTCTTT
cdr3_aa: CASSRGGTGQTEAFF
d_call: -
clone_size: many
j_call: TRBJ1-1
v_call: TRBV6-5

cdr3_nt: TGCGCCAGCAGCCAAGATTTGGGACACGAAACCGGGGAGCTGTTTTTT
cdr3_aa: CASSQDLGHETGELFF
d_call: -
clone_size: many
j_call: TRBJ2-2
v_call: TRBV4-3

cdr3_nt: TGCGCCAGCAGCCAAGGGGACAGCACAGATACGCAGTATTTT
cdr3_aa: CASSQGDSTDTQYF
d_call: -
clone_size: many
j_call: TRBJ2-3
v_call: TRBV4-3

cdr3_nt: TGTGCCAGCAGCCCGCCGGACAGGGGTCCTGAGCAGTTCTTC
cdr3_aa: CASSPPDRGPEQFF
d_call: TRBD1
clone_size: many
j_call: TRBJ2-1
v_call: TRBV11-2

cdr3_nt: TGCAGTGCTAGAAATGGGGGATCGGGGGCCGGCTATGGCTACACCTTC
cdr3_aa: CSARNGGSGAGYGYTF
d_call: -
clone_size: few
j_call: TRBJ1-2
v_call: TRBV20-1

cdr3_nt: TGCAGTGTTTGGCGGGCGGGGGCCTACGAGCAGTACTTC
cdr3_aa: CSVWRAGAYEQYF
d_call: TRBD2
clone_size: -
j_call: TRBJ2-7
v_call: TRBV20-1

cdr3_nt: TGTGCCAGCAGCTTTGTCCTGGGGGAGCAGTACTTC
cdr3_aa: CASSFVLGEQYF
d_call: -
clone_size: -
j_call: TRBJ2-7
v_call: TRBV7-6

cdr3_nt: TGTGCCAGCAGTTATGGGGGTCAAATGAACACTGAAGCTTTCTTT
cdr3_aa: CASSYGGQMNTEAFF
d_call: -
clone_size: many
j_call: TRBJ1-1
v_call: TRBV6-2/TRBV6-3

cdr3_nt: TGTGCCAGCAGCAAACGGAGCGGGCGCCCGTACCAAGAGACCCAGTACTTC
cdr3_aa: CASSKRSGRPYQETQYF
d_call: -
clone_size: many
j_call: TRBJ2-5
v_call: TRBV11-2

cdr3_nt: TGTGCTAGTACTCCTTACGGACAGGGGGTATCACCCCTCCACTTT
cdr3_aa: CASTPYGQGVSPLHF
d_call: TRBD1
clone_size: many
j_call: TRBJ1-6
v_call: TRBV12-5

cdr3_nt: TGCGCCAGCAGCCAAGAGGAGCTAGCAGCGAATGAGCAGTTCTTC
cdr3_aa: CASSQEELAANEQFF
d_call: -
clone_size: many
j_call: TRBJ2-1
v_call: TRBV4-1

cdr3_nt: TGTGCCAGCAGCCTCCAGGCGGGGGAGCAGTTCTTC
cdr3_aa: CASSLQAGEQFF
d_call: -
clone_size: -
j_call: TRBJ2-1
v_call: TRBV3-1

cdr3_nt: TGTGCCAGCAGTCCTATTGGGGGCTACACCTTC
cdr3_aa: CASSPIGGYTF
d_call: -
clone_size: many
j_call: TRBJ1-2
v_call: TRBV12-3/TRBV12-4

cdr3_nt: TGTGCCAGCAGCGAGGGACTAGCAGGGTGGGAGACCCAGTACTTC
cdr3_aa: CASSEGLAGWETQYF
d_call: TRBD2
clone_size: many
j_call: TRBJ2-5
v_call: TRBV7-2